Below, one TCR beta chain is given with its context. This clone appeared a single time. Its recognized antigen is unknown. The input lacks base qualities; no much larger clone sits a single base away. This sample is drawn from a study of beta chain features in type 1 diabetes (dated by TCRdb to about 2018). Concerning the study at large: No differences in mean age, gender distribution, total cell number or subset yield were found between patients and healthy donors. A total of about 110 million sorted cells were examined across all samples, and the number of cells per subset was strongly correlated with RNA yield. In the study, TCRB repertoires of sorted circulating CD4+ T cell subsets from recently diagnosed type 1 diabetes patients were compared with those of matched healthy donors. Naive and central memory subsets were obtained from all 30 or so donors, but regulatory and stem cell-like memory subsets were isolated from only 8 patients and roughly eight healthy donors.

From V the trimming removes 0 bases and from J it removes 0 bases, while the gene matches leave 5 bases of the junction unaccounted for. From the germline V gene, CDR1 is SGDLS and CDR2 is YYNGEE. The CDR3 starts with the cysteine, ends with the phenylalanine, and has 17 residues. Only the CDR3 DNA stays, 51 bases, in frame from base 1. The High Capacity cDNA Reverse Transcription Kit was used to reverse transcribe all of the isolated RNA, meaning that expressed TCRB transcripts were what got sequenced. Naive, central memory and regulatory T cell samples underwent deep immunoSEQ sequencing, averaging around 3.7 million total reads per sample. Sorted cells were lysed in RLT buffer, and RNA was extracted using DNase-treated RNeasy Micro or Mini kits according to cell number. To prevent cross-contamination, every cell subset was processed on its own, while patient and healthy donor samples were processed together. The immunoSEQ multiplex PCR was used to amplify TCRB sequences from cDNA, generating 87-bp fragments that spanned the CDR3 region. The amplicons were sequenced using the Illumina HiSeq platform. The paper's data handling went like this. PCR bias was computationally corrected using synthetic template baselines, reads within Hamming distance 2 were collapsed, and singletons that could not be merged were discarded. Reads were aligned against IMGT so that V, D and J genes, CDR3 length and insertions or deletions at six rearrangement sites could be assigned. Within each subset, clonotype counts were normalized to sorted cell number, and only after that were true diversity and Gini coefficients computed with the tcR R package. Repertoire sharing was quantified using the overlap coefficient calculated on TCRB nucleotide sequences. Out-of-frame TCRB sequences from naive cells were analyzed as a proxy for the pre-selection repertoire. Here the immuneACCESS table is served through TCRdb, limited to in-frame sequences with V and J called. Missing clones are a known gap in these copies; in checked studies unresolved V genes cover under half, and the rest lacks a known reason. That table is the source of V, J and clone size, and D and trimming were worked out from the DNA. This sample holds around 450,000 clones; over 9.5% were observed only once. Around 0.05% of the sample is in the top ten clones.

From each donor, a single peripheral blood sample of around 0.12 L on average was drawn into heparinised tubes. A BD FACSAria II was used to sort naive, central memory, regulatory and stem cell-like memory CD4+ T cells with a panel that included CD45RO, CCR7, CD25, CD127, CD95 and CD27. A purity above 95% was achieved for all sorted populations. PBMCs were separated immediately by Lymphoprep density gradient centrifugation and were stained directly, without being cultured. Samples were stained and sorted in pairs, with one healthy donor and one patient per experiment, so that batch effects were minimized. Findings and caveats that apply to the study as a whole: At VDJ recombination sites, patients with type 1 diabetes made fewer insertions and deleted more nucleotides, a pattern implying thymic rearrangement abnormalities. The naive, central memory and regulatory TCRB repertoires appeared to resemble one another more closely among patients than among healthy donors. Only small numbers of individuals were included in the HLA sub-analyses, which left unresolved whether HLA type had any influence on TCRB rearrangement. A moderate but significant shortening of TCRB CDR3 length was observed in type 1 diabetes patients in all four CD4+ subsets. PCR might favor shorter templates, but patient and control samples were amplified and corrected together, so any skew would affect both groups equally. Because cDNA was sequenced instead of genomic DNA, activated cells with high expression could be over-represented, although the groups did not differ in activation or CD3 levels.

The V and J segments used are TRBV9 and TRBJ1-3; a stretch of 8 junction bases matches TRBD1. Sequenced material: naive CD4+ T cells from blood. The cell subset or site label for this specimen denotes: true naive CD4+ T cells. This clonotype was sampled from a young woman in good health. The base sequence is TGTGCCAGCAGCGTAGCCGGACAGGGAAGCTCTGGAAACACCATATATTTT. It encodes CASSVAGQGSSGNTIYF.